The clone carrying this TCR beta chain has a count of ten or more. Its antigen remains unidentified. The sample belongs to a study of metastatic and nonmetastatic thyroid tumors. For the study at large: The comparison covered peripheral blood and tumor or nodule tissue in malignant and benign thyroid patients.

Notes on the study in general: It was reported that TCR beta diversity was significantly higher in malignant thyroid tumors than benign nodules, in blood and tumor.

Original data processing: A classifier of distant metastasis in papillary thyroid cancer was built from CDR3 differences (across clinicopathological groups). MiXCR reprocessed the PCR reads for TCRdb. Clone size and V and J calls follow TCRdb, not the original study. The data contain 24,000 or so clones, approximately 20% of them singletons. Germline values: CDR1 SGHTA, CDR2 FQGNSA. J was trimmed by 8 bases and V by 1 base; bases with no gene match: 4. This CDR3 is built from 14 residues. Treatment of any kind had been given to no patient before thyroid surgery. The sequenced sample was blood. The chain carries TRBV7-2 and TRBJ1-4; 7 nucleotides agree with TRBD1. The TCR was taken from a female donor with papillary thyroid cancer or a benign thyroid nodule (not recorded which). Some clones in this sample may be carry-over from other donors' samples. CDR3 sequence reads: CASSLGPGQEKLFF. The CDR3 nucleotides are TGTGCCAGCAGCTTAGGGCCGGGACAGGAAAAACTGTTTTTT. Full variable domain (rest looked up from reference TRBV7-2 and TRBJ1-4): GAGVSQSPSNKVTEKGKDVELRCDPISGHTALYWYRQSLGQGLEFLIYFQGNSAPDKSGLPSDRFSAERTGGSVSTLTIQRTQQEDSAVYLCASSLGPGQEKLFFGSGTQLSVL.